The rows below give T cell receptor beta chains drawn from one sample of a study of blood T cell repertoires in COVID-19. Some clones are missing from TCRdb's copy, which holds only in-frame ones; the method was immunoSEQ multiplex PCR. The sample carries under 300,000 clones, about nine tenths recorded once. The sample consisted of PBMCs or T cells enriched from blood (not recorded which). The receptors were sampled from a woman aged 25 to 39 with acute COVID-19. The CDR3 runs from the conserved cysteine through the conserved F or W. Each record gives: CDR3 DNA, CDR3 protein, V gene, J gene, D gene, clone size. D genes are given only for firm matches. Expanded clones are given a class, and other clones once, few, many or no size at all.

TGCGCCAGCAGCAACGGACAGGTCTATTCGGACTATGGCTACACCTTC	CASSNGQVYSDYGYTF	TRBV5-1	TRBJ1-2	TRBD1	-
TGTGCCAGCAGCGTCCGGGACAGGGACTCTGGAAACACCATATATTTT	CASSVRDRDSGNTIYF	TRBV9	TRBJ1-3	TRBD1	-
TGCAGCGTACGGACAGGGATGGGCACTGAAGCTTTCTTT	CSVRTGMGTEAFF	TRBV29-1	TRBJ1-1	TRBD1	-
TGTGCCAGCAGTTACTCGATACAGGGGAATTCACCCCTCCACTTT	CASSYSIQGNSPLHF	TRBV6-5	TRBJ1-6	TRBD1	-
TGTGCCAGCAGTTTACGGGGGGCGAGAGATACGCAGTATTTT	CASSLRGARDTQYF	TRBV28	TRBJ2-3	-	-
TGTGCCATCAGTGCGGGGGGGCGCGCGGGGAACAATGAGCAGTTCTTC	CAISAGGRAGNNEQFF	TRBV10-3	TRBJ2-1	TRBD2	-
TGCGCCAGCAGCTCGGACAGGCGCCCCAATTCACCCCTCCACTTT	CASSSDRRPNSPLHF	TRBV5-1	TRBJ1-6	TRBD1	-
TGTGCCAGCAGCCCGAGCGGGGGGAACCTCCAAGAGACCCAGTACTTC	CASSPSGGNLQETQYF	TRBV7-9	TRBJ2-5	TRBD2	-
TGTGCCAGCAGCGTAGGGGGACTAGCAGAAATTCCCTACAATGAGCAGTTCTTC	CASSVGGLAEIPYNEQFF	TRBV9	TRBJ2-1	TRBD2	-
TGCAGTGCTAGCCGAGGGGGGGTAGGGCATTTT	CSASRGGVGHF	TRBV20-1	TRBJ1-5	-	-
TGTGCCAGCAGCCCATGGGCGTCAGGTCAAGGCTACACCTTC	CASSPWASGQGYTF	TRBV25-1	TRBJ1-2	-	-
TGTGCCAGCTCACTCCGGACTAGCGATGAGCAGTTCTTC	CASSLRTSDEQFF	TRBV18	TRBJ2-1	TRBD2	-
TGTGCCAGCAGTTACGGGAGGGGGATCGGTTCACCCCTCCACTTT	CASSYGRGIGSPLHF	TRBV6-5	TRBJ1-6	-	-
TGTGCCAGCAGGACAGGTCACTCGGGACCCTACGAGCAGTACTTC	CASRTGHSGPYEQYF	TRBV6-5	TRBJ2-7	-	once
TGTGCCAGCAGTTCGGGACTAGCGGGAGGAGAGCAGTTCTTC	CASSSGLAGGEQFF	TRBV28	TRBJ2-1	TRBD2	-
TGTGCCAGCAGCTTAGCTCCCGGAGGTAGTTCACCCCTCCACTTT	CASSLAPGGSSPLHF	TRBV7-2	TRBJ1-6	-	-
TGTGCCACCAGCAGAGGGGAACAGGGGGGAGGCGAGCAGTACTTC	CATSRGEQGGGEQYF	TRBV15	TRBJ2-7	TRBD1	once
TGTGCCACCAGCAGAGATATGGAGACGGGGACTGGAAACACCATATATTTT	CATSRDMETGTGNTIYF	TRBV15	TRBJ1-3	-	-
TGTGCCAGCAACCCCCGTCCCCCCCGGGAGGAAAAACTGTTTTTT	CASNPRPPREEKLFF	TRBV6-6	TRBJ1-4	-	-
TGTGCCTGGAGTGTACAGATAACAACTGAAGCTTTCTTT	CAWSVQITTEAFF	TRBV30	TRBJ1-1	-	-
TGTGCCAGCAGCCTAAAGGGGGGGATCTGGCGGAGAGACACAGATACGCAGTATTTT	CASSLKGGIWRRDTDTQYF	TRBV14	TRBJ2-3	-	-
TGTGCCAGCTCGACGCGACAGGGTGAAGCTTTCTTT	CASSTRQGEAFF	TRBV18	TRBJ1-1	TRBD1	once
TGTGCCAGCACACTCCTTAACTATGGCTACACCTTC	CASTLLNYGYTF	TRBV28	TRBJ1-2	-	-
TGTGCCAGCAGTTACGGCGAGGACAGTCAAGCTAATGAAAAACTGTTTTTT	CASSYGEDSQANEKLFF	TRBV6-2/TRBV6-3	TRBJ1-4	-	-
TGCGCCAGCAGCCTATGGACAGGACCATCGCTGAACACTGAAGCTTTCTTT	CASSLWTGPSLNTEAFF	TRBV4-1	TRBJ1-1	TRBD1	-
TGTGCCAGCAGCCCTCTAGCGGGAGCATACGAGCAGTACTTC	CASSPLAGAYEQYF	TRBV7-8	TRBJ2-7	TRBD2	-
TGTGCCAGCAGCCTCAGGGATGGGGACAATCAGCCCCAGCATTTT	CASSLRDGDNQPQHF	TRBV5-6	TRBJ1-5	-	-
TGTGCCAGCAGCTTAGATTACAGTCCGAGCTCCTACAATGAGCAGTTCTTC	CASSLDYSPSSYNEQFF	TRBV7-2	TRBJ2-1	-	few
TGTGCCAGCAGTTCGACTGAAGCTTTCTTT	CASSSTEAFF	TRBV28	TRBJ1-1	-	-
TGTGCCAGCAGCGACAGGGTCTCTGGAAACACCATATATTTT	CASSDRVSGNTIYF	TRBV7-9	TRBJ1-3	TRBD1	-
TGTGCCAGCAGCCAAGGCCGCAGGGCCCATAGCAATCAGCCCCAGCATTTT	CASSQGRRAHSNQPQHF	TRBV5-8	TRBJ1-5	-	few
TGTGCCAGCAGCTTCCAAAGCGGGAGCTCCTACAATGAGCAGTTCTTC	CASSFQSGSSYNEQFF	TRBV5-4	TRBJ2-1	TRBD2	-
TGTGCCAGGGTGAGGGCGGGGAACACCGGGGAGCTGTTTTTT	CARVRAGNTGELFF	TRBV19	TRBJ2-2	-	-
TGTGCCAGCAGCCCCAGGACTAGCGGGGATAGCGATGAGCAGTTCTTC	CASSPRTSGDSDEQFF	TRBV6-4	TRBJ2-1	TRBD2	-
TGTGCCAGCTCACTCGGGACAGGGGGCCTCGGGGGCAATCAGCCCCAGCATTTT	CASSLGTGGLGGNQPQHF	TRBV18	TRBJ1-5	TRBD1	-
TGTGCCAGCAGCGTAGCAGGGGTGAACACTGAAGCTTTCTTT	CASSVAGVNTEAFF	TRBV9	TRBJ1-1	-	-
TGTGCTAGTGGTCGGAACACTGAAGCTTTCTTT	CASGRNTEAFF	TRBV12-5	TRBJ1-1	-	-
TGCGCCAGCAGCTTGGGGGGACAGCTGAACACTGAAGCTTTCTTT	CASSLGGQLNTEAFF	TRBV5-1	TRBJ1-1	TRBD1	-
TGCAGTGCTAGTCTCCTAGCGGGAGGGGGTGAGCAGTTCTTC	CSASLLAGGGEQFF	TRBV20-1	TRBJ2-1	TRBD2	-